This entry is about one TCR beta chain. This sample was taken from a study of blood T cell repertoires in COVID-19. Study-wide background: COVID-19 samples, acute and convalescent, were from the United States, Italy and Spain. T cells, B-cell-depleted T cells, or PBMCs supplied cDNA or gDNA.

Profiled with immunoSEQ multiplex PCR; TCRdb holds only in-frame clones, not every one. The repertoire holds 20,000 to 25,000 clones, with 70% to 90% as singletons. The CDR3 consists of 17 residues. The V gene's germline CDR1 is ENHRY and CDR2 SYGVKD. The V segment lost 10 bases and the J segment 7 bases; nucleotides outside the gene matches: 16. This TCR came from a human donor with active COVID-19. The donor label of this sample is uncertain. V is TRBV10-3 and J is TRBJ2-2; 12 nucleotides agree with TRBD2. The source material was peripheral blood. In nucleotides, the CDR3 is TGTGCCACGGGAGCGACTAGCGGGAGTTCCGCGGGCGGGGAGCTGTTTTTT. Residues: CATGATSGSSAGGELFF.